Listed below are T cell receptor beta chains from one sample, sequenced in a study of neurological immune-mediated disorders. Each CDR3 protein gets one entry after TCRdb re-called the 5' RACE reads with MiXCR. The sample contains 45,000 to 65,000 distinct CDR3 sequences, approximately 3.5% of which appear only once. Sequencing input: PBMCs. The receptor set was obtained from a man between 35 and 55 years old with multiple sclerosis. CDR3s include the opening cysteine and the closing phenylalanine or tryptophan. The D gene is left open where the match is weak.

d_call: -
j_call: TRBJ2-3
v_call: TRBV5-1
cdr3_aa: CASSPWIGFNTDTQYF

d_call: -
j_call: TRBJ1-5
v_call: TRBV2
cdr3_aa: CASSELIQGNQPQHF

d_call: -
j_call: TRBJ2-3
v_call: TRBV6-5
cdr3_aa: CASSDRRSTDTQYF

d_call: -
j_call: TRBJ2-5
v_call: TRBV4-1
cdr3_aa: CASSQDYLAWGRETQYF

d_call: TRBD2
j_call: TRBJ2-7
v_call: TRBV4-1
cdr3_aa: CASSQVSGGGMYEQYF

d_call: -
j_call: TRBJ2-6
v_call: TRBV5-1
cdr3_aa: CASSSSGSSGANVLTF

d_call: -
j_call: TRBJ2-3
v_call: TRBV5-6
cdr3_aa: CASSYRTEPSTDTQYF

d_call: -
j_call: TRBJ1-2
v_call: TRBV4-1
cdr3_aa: CASSPPAGSGGYTF

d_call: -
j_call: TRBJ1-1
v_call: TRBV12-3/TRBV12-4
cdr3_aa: CASSWGGRNTEAFF

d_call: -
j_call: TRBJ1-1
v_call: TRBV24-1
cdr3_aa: CATSDSDRRETEAFF

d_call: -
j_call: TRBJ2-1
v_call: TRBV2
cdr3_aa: CASSGGVGPYNEQFF

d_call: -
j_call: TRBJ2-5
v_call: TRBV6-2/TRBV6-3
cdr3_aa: CASSPVGAYQETQYF

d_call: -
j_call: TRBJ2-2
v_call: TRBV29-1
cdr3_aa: CSVRNTGELFF

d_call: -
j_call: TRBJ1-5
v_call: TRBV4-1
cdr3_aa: CASSQEGAGKPQNF

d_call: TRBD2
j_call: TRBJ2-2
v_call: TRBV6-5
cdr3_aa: CASSFSGGAATGELFF

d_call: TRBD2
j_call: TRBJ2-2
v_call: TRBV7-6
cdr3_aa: CASSGLEIGTSGRGNTGELFF

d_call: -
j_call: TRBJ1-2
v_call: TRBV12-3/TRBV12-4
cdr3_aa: CASSFGVGYTF

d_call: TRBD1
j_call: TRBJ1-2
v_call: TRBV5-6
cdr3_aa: CASSAGQGRGYGYTF

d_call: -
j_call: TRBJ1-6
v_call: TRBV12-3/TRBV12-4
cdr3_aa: CTSSYTGLNSPLHF

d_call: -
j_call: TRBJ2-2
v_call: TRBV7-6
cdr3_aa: CASSLRGSGELFF